Sequencing of this T cell receptor (beta chain) was carried out in a study of T cells after yellow fever vaccination. The study's findings and limits: Overlap between CD4 and CD8 compartments was detected for a small share of clonotypes.

Notes on this clonotype: Its antigen is as yet unknown.

The germline V and J ends were trimmed by 2 bases and 1 base, with 8 bases remaining between them. Germline V gene data show CDR1 as SGHVS and CDR2 as FNYEAQ. This CDR3 contains 15 residues. MiXCR, applied by TCRdb to the 5' RACE reads, yields one record per CDR3 protein. The sample shows under 550,000 distinct CDR3 sequences, roughly 22% of them seen only once. The TCR was taken from a man aged 18 to 30 who received the YFV17D yellow fever vaccine. The sample consisted of PBMCs, taken roughly 23 days after the first yellow fever vaccination. The gene calls are TRBV7-6 and TRBJ2-2, with D possibly matching TRBD1 (5 bases). The CDR3: CASSLWQGNTGELFF. The CDR3 nucleotides are TGTGCCAGCAGCTTATGGCAGGGGAACACCGGGGAGCTGTTTTTT.